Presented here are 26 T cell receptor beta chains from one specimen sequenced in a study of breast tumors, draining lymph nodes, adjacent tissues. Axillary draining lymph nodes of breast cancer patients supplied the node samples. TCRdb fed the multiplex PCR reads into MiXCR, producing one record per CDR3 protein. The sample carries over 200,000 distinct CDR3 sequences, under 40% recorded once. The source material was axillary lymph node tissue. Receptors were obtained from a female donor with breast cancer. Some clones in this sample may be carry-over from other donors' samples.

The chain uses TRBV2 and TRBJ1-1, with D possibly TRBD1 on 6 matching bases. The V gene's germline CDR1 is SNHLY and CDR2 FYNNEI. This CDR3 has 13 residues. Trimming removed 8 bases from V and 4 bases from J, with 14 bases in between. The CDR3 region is CASLTGWGTEAFF. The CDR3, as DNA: TGTGCCAGCCTAACAGGGTGGGGCACTGAAGCTTTCTTT.

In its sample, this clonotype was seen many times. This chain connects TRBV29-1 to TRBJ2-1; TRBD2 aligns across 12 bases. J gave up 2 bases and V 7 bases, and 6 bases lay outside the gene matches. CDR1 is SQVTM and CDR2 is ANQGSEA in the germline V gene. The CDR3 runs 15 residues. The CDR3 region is CSARLAGEPYNEQFF. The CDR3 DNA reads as TGCAGCGCTCGACTAGCGGGAGAACCCTACAATGAGCAGTTCTTC.

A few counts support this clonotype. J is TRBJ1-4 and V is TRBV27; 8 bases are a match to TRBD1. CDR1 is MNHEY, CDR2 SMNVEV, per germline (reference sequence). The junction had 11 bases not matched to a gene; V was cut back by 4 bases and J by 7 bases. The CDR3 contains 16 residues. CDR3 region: CASSSYRTGIVEKLFF. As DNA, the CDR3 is TGTGCCAGCAGTTCCTACCGGACAGGGATCGTTGAAAAACTGTTTTTT.

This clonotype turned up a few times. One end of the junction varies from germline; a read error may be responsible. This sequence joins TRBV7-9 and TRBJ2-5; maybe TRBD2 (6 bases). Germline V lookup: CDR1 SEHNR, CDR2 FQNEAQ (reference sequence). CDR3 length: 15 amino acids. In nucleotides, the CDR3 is TGTGCCAGCAGTTTAGCGGAGTTGAGCCAAGAGACCCAGTACTTC. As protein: CASSLAELSQETQYF.

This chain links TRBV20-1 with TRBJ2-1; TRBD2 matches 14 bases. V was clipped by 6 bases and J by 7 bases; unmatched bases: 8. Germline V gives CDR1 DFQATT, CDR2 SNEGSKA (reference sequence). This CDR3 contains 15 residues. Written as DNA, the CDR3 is TGCAGTGCACCGGGACTAGCGGGAGTTGGGAATGAGCAGTTCTTC. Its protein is CSAPGLAGVGNEQFF.

CDR3: CASSECSSPSQGTDQETQYF. CDR3 nucleotides: TGTGCCAGCTCCGAATGCAGCTCCCCTTCCCAAGGGACAGACCAAGAGACCCAGTACTTC. The V call is TRBV7-2, the J call TRBJ2-5; 7 bases align to TRBD1. Unmatched junction bases numbered 24, after V lost 8 bases and J lost 0 bases. The CDR3 runs to 20 residues. The germline CDR1 and CDR2 sequences are SGHTA and FQGNSA.

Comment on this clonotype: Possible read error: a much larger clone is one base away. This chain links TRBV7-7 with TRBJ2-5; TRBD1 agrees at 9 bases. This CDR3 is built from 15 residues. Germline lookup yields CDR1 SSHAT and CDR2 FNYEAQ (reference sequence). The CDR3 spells CASSPGQGSQGTQHF. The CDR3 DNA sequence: TGTGCTAGCAGCCCAGGACAGGGGAGTCAAGGGACCCAGCACTTC. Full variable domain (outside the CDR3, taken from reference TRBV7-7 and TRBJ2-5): GAGVSQSPRYKVTKRGQDVTLRCDPISSHATLYWYQQALGQGPEFLTYFNYEAQPDKSGLPSDRFSAERPEGSISTLTIQRTEQRDSAMYRCASSPGQGSQGTQHFGPGTRLLVL.

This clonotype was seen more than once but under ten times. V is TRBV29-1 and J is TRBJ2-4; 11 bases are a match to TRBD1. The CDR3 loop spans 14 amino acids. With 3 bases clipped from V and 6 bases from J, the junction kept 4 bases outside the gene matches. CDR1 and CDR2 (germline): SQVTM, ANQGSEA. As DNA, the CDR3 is TGCAGCGTTGACCTCGGACAGGGGGCAAACATTCAGTACTTC. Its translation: CSVDLGQGANIQYF.

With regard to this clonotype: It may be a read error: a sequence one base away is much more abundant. This CDR3 is CASSLRAKLDEQFF. CDR3 in DNA: TGTGCCAGCAGCTTACGGGCCAAACTGGACGAGCAGTTCTTC. The chain links TRBV7-9 to TRBJ2-1, with D uncertain. CDR3 size: 14 residues. The germline gives CDR1 SEHNR, CDR2 FQNEAQ (reference sequence). V was clipped by 2 bases and J by 10 bases, with 15 bases between them.

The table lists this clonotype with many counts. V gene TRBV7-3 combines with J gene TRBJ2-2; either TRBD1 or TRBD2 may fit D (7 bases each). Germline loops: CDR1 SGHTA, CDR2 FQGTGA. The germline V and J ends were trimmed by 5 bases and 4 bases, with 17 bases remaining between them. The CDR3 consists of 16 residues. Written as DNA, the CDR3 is TGTGCCAGCAGCCGACCAACAGGGGAGGGCACCGGGGAGCTGTTTTTT. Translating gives CASSRPTGEGTGELFF. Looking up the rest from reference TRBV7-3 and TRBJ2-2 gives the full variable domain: GAGVSQTPSNKVTEKGKYVELRCDPISGHTALYWYRQSLGQGPEFLIYFQGTGAADDSGLPNDRFFAVRPEGSVSTLKIQRTERGDSAVYLCASSRPTGEGTGELFFGEGSRLTVL.

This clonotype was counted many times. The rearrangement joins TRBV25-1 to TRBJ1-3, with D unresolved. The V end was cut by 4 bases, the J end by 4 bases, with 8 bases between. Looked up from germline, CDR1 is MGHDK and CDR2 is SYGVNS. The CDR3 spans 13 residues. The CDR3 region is CASSGQTGNTIYF. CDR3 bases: TGTGCCAGCAGTGGGCAGACAGGAAACACCATATATTTT.

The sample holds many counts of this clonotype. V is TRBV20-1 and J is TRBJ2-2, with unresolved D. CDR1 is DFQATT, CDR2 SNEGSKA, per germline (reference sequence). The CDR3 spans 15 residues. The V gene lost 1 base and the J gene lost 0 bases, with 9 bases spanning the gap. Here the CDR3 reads CSARVDNPNTGELFF. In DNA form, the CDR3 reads TGCAGTGCTAGAGTAGACAACCCGAACACCGGGGAGCTGTTTTTT.

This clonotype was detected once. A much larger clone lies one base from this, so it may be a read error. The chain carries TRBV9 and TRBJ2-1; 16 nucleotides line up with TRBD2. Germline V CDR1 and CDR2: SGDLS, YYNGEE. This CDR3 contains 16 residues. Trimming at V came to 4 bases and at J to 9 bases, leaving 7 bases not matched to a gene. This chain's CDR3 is CASSTGLAGGISEQFF. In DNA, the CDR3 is TGTGCCAGCAGCACGGGACTAGCGGGAGGGATTAGTGAGCAGTTCTTC.

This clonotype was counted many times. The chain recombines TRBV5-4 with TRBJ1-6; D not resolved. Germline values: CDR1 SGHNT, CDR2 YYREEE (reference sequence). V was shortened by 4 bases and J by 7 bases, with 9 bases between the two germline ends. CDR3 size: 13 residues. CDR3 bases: TGTGCCAGCAGCCCGGACGGAAATTCACCCCTCCACTTT. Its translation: CASSPDGNSPLHF.

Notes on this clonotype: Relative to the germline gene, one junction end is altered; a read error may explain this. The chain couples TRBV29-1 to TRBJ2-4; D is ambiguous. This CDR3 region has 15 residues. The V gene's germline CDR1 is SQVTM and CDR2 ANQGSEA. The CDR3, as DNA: TGCTGCGTTGAAGATCGGAGCAGGGCCAAAAACATTCAGTACTTC. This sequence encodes CCVEDRSRAKNIQYF. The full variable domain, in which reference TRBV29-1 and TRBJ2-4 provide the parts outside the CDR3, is SAVISQKPSRDICQRGTSLTIQCQVDSQVTMMFWYRQQPGQSLTLIATANQGSEATYESGFVIDKFPISRPNLTFSTLTVSNMSPEDSSIYLCCVEDRSRAKNIQYFGAGTRLSVL.

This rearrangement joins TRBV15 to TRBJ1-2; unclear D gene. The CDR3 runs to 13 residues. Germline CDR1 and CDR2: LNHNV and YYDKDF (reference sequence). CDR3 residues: CAHSRRTNYGYTF. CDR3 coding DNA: TGTGCTCACTCGCGCAGAACTAACTATGGCTACACCTTC.

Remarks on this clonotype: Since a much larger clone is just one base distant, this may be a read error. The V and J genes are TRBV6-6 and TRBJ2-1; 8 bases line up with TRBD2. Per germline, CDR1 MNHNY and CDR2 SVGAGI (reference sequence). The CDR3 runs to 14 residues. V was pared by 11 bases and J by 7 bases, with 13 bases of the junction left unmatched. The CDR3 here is CAGIGGTSRNEQFF. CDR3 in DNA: TGTGCCGGCATCGGCGGGACTAGTCGTAATGAGCAGTTCTTC.

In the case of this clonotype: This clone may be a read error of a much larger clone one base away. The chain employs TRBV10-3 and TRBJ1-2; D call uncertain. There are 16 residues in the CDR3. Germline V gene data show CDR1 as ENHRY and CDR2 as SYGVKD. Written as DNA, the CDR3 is TGTGCCAGCAGTGAGCGAAGGCAGACGCGGGACTATGGCTACACCTTC. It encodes CASSERRQTRDYGYTF.

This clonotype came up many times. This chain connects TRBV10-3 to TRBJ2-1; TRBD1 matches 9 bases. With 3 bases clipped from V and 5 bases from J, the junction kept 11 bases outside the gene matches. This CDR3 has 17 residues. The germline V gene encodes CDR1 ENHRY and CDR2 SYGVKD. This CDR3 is CAISDEIGTGMNNEQFF. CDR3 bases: TGTGCCATCAGTGATGAGATCGGGACAGGGATGAACAATGAGCAGTTCTTC.

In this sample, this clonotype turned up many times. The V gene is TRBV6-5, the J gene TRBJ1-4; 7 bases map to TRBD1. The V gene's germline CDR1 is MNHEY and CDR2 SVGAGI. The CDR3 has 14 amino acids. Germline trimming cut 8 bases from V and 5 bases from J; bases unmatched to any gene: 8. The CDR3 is CASGQGVLNEKLFF. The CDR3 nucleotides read TGTGCCAGCGGGCAGGGGGTACTAAATGAAAAACTGTTTTTT.

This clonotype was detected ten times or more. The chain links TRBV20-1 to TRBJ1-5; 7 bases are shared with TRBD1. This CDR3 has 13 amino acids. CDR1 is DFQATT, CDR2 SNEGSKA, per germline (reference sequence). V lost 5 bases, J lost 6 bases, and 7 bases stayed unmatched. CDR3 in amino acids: CSASTGVLQPQHF. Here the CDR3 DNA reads TGCAGTGCTTCTACAGGGGTTCTTCAGCCCCAGCATTTT.

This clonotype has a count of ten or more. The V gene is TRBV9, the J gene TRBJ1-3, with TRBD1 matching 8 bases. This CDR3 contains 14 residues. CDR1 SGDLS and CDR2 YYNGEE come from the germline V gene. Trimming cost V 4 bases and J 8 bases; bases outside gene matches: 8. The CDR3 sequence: CASSLLDRVDTIYF. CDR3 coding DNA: TGTGCCAGCAGCCTCTTGGACAGGGTGGACACCATATATTTT.

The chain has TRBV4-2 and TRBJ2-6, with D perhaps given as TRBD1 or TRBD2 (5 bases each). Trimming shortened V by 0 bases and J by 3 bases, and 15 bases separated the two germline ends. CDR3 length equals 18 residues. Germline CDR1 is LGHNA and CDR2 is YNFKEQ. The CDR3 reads CASSQDRVQGVGANVLTF. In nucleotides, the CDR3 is TGTGCCAGCAGCCAAGACCGTGTCCAGGGAGTTGGGGCCAACGTCCTGACTTTC.

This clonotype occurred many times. The CDR3 loop is CATSDLRTDRDREKLFF. As DNA, the CDR3 is TGTGCCACCAGTGATTTGAGGACGGACAGGGATCGTGAAAAACTGTTTTTT. The V and J genes are TRBV24-1 and TRBJ1-4; 8 nucleotides match TRBD1. Germline V lookup: CDR1 KGHDR, CDR2 SFDVKD. This CDR3 region has 17 residues. V dropped 0 bases and J dropped 7; count of bases not matched to a gene: 9.

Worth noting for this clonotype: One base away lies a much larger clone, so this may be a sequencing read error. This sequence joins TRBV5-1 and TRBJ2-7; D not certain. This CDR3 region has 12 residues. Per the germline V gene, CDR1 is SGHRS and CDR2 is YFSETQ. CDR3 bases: TGCGCCAGCAGCTCGAAGACTCGCGAGCACTACTTC. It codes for CASSSKTREHYF.

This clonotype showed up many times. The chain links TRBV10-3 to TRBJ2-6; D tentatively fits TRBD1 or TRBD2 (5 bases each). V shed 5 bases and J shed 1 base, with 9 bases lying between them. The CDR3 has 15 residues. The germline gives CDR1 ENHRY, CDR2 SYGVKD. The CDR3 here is CAISRGSSGANVLTF. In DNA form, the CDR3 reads TGTGCCATCAGTCGGGGCTCATCTGGGGCCAACGTCCTGACTTTC.